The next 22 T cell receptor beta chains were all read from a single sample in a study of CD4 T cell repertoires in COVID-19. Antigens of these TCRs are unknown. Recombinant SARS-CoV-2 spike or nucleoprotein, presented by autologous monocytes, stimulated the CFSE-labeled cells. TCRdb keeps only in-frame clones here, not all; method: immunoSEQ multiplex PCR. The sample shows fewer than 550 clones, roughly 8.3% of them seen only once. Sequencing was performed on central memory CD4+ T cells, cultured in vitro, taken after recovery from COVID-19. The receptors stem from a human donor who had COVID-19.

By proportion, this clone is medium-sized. This chain's CDR3 is CSVRGRGPETQYF. CDR3 bases: TGCAGCGTTCGGGGCAGGGGGCCAGAGACCCAGTACTTC. The rearrangement links TRBV29-1 to TRBJ2-5; 8 bases are shared with TRBD1. CDR1 SQVTM and CDR2 ANQGSEA come from the germline V gene. V trimming: 5 bases; J trimming: 4 bases; junction bases outside the gene matches: 6. The CDR3 has 13 residues.

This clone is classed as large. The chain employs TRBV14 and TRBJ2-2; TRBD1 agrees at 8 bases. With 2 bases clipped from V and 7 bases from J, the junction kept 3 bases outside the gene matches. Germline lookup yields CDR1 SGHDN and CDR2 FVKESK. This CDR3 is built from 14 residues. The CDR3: CASSQRQGLGELFF. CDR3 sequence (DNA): TGTGCCAGCAGCCAAAGACAGGGGCTCGGGGAGCTGTTTTTT. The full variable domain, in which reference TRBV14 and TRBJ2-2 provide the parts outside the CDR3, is EAGVTQFPSHSVIEKGQTVTLRCDPISGHDNLYWYRRVMGKEIKFLLHFVKESKQDESGMPNNRFLAERTGGTYSTLKVQPAELEDSGVYFCASSQRQGLGELFFGEGSRLTVL.

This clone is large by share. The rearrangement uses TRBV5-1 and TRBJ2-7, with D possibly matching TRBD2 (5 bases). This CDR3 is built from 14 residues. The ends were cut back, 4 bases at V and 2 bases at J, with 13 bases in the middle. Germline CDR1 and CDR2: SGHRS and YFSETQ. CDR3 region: CASSPGPGTYEQYF. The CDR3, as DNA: TGCGCCAGCAGCCCTGGACCGGGAACCTACGAGCAGTACTTC.

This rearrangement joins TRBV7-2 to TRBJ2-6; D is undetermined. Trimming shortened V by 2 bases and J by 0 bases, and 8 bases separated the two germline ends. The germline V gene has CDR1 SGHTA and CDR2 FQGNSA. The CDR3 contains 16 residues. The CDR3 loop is CASSLWSNSGANVLTF. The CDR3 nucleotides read TGTGCCAGCAGCTTATGGAGCAACTCTGGGGCCAACGTCCTGACTTTC.

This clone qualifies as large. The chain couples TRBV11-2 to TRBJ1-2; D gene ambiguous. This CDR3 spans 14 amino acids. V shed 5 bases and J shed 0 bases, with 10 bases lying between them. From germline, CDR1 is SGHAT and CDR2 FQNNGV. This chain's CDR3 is CASSPRTANYGYTF. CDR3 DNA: TGTGCCAGCAGCCCCAGGACCGCTAACTATGGCTACACCTTC.

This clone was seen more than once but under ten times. The DNA for the CDR3 is TGTGCCAGCAGCGTCCGGGATGAGCAGTTCTTC. Protein sequence: CASSVRDEQFF. The rearrangement joins TRBV3-1 (or the pseudogene TRBV3-2) to TRBJ2-1; D gene uncertain. From germline, CDR1 is LGHDT and CDR2 YNNKEL (reference sequence). Trimming took off 5 bases at V and 8 bases at J, with 7 bases between the two ends. The CDR3 has 11 amino acids.

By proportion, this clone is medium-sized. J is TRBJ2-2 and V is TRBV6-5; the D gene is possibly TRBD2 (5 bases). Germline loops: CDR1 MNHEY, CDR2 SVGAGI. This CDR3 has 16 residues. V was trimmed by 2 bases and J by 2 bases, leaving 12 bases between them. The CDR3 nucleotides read TGTGCCAGCAGTTACCGATCGGGGTATAACACCGGGGAGCTGTTTTTT. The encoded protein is CASSYRSGYNTGELFF.

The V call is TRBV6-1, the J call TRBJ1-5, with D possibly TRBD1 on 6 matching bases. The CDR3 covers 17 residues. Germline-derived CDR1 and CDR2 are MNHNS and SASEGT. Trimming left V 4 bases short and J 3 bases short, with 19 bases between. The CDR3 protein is CASSVVRGGYFNQPQHF. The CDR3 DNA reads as TGTGCCAGCAGTGTCGTTAGAGGGGGTTATTTCAATCAGCCCCAGCATTTT.

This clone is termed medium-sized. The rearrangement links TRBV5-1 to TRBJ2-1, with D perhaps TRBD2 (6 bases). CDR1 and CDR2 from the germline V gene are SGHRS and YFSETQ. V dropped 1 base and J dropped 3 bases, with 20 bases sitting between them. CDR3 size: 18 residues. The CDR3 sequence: CASSLLGTGGVGYNEQFF. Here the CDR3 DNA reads TGCGCCAGCAGCTTGCTCGGGACTGGGGGAGTAGGCTACAATGAGCAGTTCTTC.

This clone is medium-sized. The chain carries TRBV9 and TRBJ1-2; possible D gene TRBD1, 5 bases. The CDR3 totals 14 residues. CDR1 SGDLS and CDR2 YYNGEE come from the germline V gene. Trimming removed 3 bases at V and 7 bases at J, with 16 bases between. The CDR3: CASSAQTDPLGYTF. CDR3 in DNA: TGTGCCAGCAGCGCTCAGACAGATCCCCTTGGCTACACCTTC.

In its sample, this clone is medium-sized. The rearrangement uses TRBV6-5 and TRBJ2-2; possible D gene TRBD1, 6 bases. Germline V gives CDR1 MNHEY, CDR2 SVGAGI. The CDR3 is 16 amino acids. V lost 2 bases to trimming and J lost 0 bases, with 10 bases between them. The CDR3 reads CASSYRGTSNTGELFF. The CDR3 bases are TGTGCCAGCAGTTACAGGGGGACATCGAACACCGGGGAGCTGTTTTTT.

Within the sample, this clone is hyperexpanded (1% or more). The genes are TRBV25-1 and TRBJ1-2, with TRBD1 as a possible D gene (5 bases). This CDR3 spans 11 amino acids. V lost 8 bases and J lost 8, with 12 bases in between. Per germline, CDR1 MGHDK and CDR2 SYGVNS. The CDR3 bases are TGTGCCAGCGGGGGGTCTTTGGGCTACACCTTC. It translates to CASGGSLGYTF.

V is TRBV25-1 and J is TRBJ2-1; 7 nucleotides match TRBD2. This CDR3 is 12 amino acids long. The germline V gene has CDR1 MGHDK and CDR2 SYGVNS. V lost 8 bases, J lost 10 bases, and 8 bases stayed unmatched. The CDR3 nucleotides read TGTGCCAGCGGATGGGGGGGTCAGGAGCAGTTCTTC. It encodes CASGWGGQEQFF. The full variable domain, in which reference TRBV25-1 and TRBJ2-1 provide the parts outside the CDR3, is EADIYQTPRYLVIGTGKKITLECSQTMGHDKMYWYQQDPGMELHLIHYSYGVNSTEKGDLSSESTVSRIRTEHFPLTLESARPSHTSQYLCASGWGGQEQFFGPGTRLTVL.

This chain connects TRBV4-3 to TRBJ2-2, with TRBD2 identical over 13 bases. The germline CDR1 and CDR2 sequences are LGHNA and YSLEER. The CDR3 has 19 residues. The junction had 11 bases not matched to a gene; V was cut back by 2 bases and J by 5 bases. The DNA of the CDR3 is TGCGCCAGCAGCCAATCTGGACTAGCGGGAGCCCCACGGACCGGGGAGCTGTTTTTT. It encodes CASSQSGLAGAPRTGELFF.

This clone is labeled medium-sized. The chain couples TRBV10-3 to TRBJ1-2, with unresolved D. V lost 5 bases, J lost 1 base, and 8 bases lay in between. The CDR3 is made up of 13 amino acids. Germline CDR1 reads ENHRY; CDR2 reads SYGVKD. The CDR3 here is CAISPEGNYGYTF. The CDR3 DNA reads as TGTGCCATCAGTCCCGAGGGTAACTATGGCTACACCTTC.

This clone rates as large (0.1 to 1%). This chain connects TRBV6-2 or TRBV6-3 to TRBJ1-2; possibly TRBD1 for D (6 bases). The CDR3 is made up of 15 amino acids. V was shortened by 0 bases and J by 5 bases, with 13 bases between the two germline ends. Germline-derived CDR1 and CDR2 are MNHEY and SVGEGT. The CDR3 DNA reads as TGTGCCAGCAGTTACTCGCCCGGGACACCATATGGCTACACCTTC. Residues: CASSYSPGTPYGYTF.

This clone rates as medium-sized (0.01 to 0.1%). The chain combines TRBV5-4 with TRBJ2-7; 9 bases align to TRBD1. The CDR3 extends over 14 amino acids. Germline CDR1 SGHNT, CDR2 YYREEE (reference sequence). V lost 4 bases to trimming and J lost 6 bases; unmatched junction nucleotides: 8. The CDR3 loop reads CASSAGTGSAEQYF. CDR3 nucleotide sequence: TGTGCCAGCAGCGCCGGGACAGGGTCCGCCGAGCAGTACTTC.

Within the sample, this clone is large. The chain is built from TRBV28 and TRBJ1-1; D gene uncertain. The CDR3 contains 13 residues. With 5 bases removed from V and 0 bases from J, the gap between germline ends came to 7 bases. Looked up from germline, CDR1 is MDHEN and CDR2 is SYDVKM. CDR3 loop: CASSVPLNTEAFF. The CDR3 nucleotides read TGTGCCAGCAGTGTGCCTTTGAACACTGAAGCTTTCTTT.

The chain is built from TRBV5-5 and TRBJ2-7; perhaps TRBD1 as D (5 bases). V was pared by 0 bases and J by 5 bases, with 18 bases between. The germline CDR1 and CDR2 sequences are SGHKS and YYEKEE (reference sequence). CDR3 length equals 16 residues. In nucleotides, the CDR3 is TGTGCCAGCAGCTTGGAGCAGGGCTTAAGGGGTAACGAGCAGTACTTC. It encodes CASSLEQGLRGNEQYF.

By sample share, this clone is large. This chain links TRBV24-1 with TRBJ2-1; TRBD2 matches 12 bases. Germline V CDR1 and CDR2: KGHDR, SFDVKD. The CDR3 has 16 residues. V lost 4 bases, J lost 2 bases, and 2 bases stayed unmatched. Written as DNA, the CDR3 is TGTGCCACCAGTGAGACTAGCGGGAGTCCCTACAATGAGCAGTTCTTC. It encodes CATSETSGSPYNEQFF.

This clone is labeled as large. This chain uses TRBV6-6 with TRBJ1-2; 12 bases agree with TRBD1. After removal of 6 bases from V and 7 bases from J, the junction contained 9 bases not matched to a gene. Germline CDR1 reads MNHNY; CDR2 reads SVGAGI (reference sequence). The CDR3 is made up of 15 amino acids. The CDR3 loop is CASSPGQGALSGYTF. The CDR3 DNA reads TGTGCCAGCAGCCCGGGACAGGGGGCATTATCTGGCTACACCTTC.

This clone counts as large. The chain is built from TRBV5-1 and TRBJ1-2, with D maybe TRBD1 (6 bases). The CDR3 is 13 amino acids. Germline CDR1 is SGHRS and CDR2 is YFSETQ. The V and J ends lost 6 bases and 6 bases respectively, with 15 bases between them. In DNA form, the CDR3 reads TGCGCCAGCAATTATGGCAGGGGAGATGGCTACACCTTC. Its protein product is CASNYGRGDGYTF.